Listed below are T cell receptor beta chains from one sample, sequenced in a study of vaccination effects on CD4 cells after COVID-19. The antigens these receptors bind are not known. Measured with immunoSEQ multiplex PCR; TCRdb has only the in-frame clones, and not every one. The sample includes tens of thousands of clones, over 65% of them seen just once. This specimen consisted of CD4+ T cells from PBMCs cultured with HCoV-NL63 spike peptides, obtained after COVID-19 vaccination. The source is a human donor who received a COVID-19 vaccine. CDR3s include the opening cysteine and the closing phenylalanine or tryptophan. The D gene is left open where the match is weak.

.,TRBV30,CAGQGMNTEAFF
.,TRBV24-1,CATSDPGLNNEQFF
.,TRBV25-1,CASSDRVEGEKLFF
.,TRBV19,CASSLTTLGNQPQHF
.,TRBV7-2,CASSPGGTGNTIYF
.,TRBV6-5,CASRPPGGNYGYTF
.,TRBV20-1,CSASDRGTLEAFF
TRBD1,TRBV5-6,CASSPGQGRLNTEAFF
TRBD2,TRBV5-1,CASSPPGLAGVYEQYF
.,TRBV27,CASTPQGGNQPQHF
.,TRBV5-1,CASSTDSLSAVEQYF
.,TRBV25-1,CASSAGTGENIQYF
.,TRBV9,CASSVDLGYGELFF
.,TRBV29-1,CSVGGGLGASEQFF
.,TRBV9,CASSVTGRDTQYF
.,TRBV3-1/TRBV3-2,CASSQDSAGAYEQYF
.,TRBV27,CASVPCGELFF
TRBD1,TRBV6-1,CASSEAGTGGYGYTF
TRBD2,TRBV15,CATSRTSGGAGELFF
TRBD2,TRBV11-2,CASSFLAAAGVYDTQYF
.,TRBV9,CASSVEALSSYEQYF
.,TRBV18,CASSPVFGRADEKLFF
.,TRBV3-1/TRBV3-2,CASSQDAGFYEQYF
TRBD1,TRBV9,CASSPNPGGQQQETQYF
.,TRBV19,CASGYLTEAFF
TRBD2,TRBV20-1,CSASLASGVETQYF
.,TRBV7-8,CASSVSNLSGNTIYF
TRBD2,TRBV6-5,CASGAGGSYNEQFF
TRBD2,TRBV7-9,CASSLVSSGRYNEQFF
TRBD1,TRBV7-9,CASSLRQGERQKLFF
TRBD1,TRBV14,CASSLLTGFYEQYF
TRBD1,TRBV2,CASSNRGTGGSPLHF
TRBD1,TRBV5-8,CASSGRDSYNEKLFF
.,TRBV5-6,CASSLAGFGNQPQHF
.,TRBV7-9,CASSLFPADGPRETQYF
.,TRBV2,CATSDRNQPQHF
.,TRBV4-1,CASSLSVTGVTGELFF
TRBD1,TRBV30,CAWSVQGDTEAFF
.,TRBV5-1,CASQNTGELFF
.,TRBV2,CASLPGLNYGYTF